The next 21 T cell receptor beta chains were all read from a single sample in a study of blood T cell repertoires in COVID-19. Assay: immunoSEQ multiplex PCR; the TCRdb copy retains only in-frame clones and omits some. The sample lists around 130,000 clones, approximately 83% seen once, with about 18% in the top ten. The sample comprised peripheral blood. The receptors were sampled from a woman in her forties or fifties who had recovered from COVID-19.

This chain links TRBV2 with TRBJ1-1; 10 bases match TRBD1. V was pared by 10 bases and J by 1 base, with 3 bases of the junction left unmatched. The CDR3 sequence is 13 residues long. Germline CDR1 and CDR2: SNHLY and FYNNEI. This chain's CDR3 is CANRDRGNTEAFF. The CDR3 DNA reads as TGTGCCAACCGGGACAGGGGGAACACTGAAGCTTTCTTT.

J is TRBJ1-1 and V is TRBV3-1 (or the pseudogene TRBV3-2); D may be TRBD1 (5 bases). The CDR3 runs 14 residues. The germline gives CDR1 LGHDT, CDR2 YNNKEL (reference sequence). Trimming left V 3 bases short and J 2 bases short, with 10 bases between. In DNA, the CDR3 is TGTGCCAGCAGCCACCCCCAGGGTAACACTGAAGCTTTCTTT. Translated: CASSHPQGNTEAFF.

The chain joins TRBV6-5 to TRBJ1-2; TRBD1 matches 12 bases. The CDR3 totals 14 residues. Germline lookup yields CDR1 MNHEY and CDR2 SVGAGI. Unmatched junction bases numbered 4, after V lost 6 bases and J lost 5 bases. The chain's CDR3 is CASRGQGAGYGYTF. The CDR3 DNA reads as TGTGCCAGCAGGGGACAGGGGGCAGGGTATGGCTACACCTTC.

CDR3 amino acids: CAWSLGSSYNSPLHF. CDR3 nucleotide sequence: TGTGCCTGGAGTTTGGGGAGCTCCTATAATTCACCCCTCCACTTT. The genes are TRBV30 and TRBJ1-6; D uncertain. Germline lookup yields CDR1 GTSNPN and CDR2 SVGIG (reference sequence). CDR3 size: 15 residues. With 2 bases removed from V and 0 bases from J, the gap between germline ends came to 8 bases.

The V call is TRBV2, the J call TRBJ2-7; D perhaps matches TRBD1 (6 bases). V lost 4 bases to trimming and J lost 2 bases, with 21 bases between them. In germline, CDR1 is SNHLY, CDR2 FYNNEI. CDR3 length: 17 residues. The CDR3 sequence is CASSAHPSDSRTYEQYF. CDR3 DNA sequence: TGTGCCAGCAGTGCACACCCTTCGGACAGCCGTACCTACGAGCAGTACTTC.

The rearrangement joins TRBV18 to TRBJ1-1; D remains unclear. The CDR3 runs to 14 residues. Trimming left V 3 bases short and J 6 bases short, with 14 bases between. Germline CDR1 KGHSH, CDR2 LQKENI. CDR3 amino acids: CASSPDIFLAEAFF. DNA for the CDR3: TGTGCCAGCTCACCTGACATCTTTTTGGCTGAAGCTTTCTTT.

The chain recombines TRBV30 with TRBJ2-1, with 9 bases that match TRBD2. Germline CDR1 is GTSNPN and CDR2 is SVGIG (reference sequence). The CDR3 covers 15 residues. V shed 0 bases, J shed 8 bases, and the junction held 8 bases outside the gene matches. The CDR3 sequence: CAWSVASGEGDEQFF. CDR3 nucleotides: TGTGCCTGGAGTGTTGCTAGCGGGGAGGGTGATGAGCAGTTCTTC.

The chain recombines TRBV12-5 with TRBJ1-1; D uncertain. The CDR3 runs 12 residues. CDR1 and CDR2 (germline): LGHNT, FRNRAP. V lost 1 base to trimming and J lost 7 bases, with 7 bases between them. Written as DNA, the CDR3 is TGTGCTAGTGGTTTGGGAGGAGGTGAAGCTTTCTTT. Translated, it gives CASGLGGGEAFF.

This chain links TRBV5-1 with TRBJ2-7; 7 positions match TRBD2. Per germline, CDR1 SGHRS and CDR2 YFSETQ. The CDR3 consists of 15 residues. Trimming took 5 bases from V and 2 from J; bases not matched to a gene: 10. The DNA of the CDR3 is TGCGCCAGCAGTGACCAAAGCGGGAACCCCTACGAGCAGTACTTC. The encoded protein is CASSDQSGNPYEQYF.

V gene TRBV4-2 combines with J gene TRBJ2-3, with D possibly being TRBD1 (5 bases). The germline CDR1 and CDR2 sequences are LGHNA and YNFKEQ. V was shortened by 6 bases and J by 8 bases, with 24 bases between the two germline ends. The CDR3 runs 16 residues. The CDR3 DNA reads TGTGCCAGCAGGAGTACCCGGTGGCGGACATTGGGTACGCAGTATTTT. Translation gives CASRSTRWRTLGTQYF.

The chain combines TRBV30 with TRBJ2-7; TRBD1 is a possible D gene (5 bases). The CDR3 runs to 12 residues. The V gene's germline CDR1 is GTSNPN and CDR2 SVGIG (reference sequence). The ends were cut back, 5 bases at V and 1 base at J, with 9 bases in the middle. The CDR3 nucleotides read TGTGCCTGGGCAGGGAATTCCTACGAGCAGTACTTC. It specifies CAWAGNSYEQYF. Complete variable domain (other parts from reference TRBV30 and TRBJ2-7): SQTIHQWPATLVQPVGSPLSLECTVEGTSNPNLYWYRQAAGRGLQLLFYSVGIGQISSEVPQNLSASRPQDRQFILSSKKLLLSDSGFYLCAWAGNSYEQYFGPGTRLTVT.

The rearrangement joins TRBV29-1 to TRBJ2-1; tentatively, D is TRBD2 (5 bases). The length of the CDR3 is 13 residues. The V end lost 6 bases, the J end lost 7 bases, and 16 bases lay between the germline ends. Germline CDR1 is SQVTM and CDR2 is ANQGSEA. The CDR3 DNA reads TGCAGCGTCCGGGAATTTGTAACGAATGAGCAGTTCTTC. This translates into CSVREFVTNEQFF.

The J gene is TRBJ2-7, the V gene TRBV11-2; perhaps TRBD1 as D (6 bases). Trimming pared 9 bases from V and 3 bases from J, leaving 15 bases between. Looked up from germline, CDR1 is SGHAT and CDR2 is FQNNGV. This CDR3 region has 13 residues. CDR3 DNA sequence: TGTGCCAGTAGTAAGGGGGAGCGCTACGAGCAGTACTTC. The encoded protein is CASSKGERYEQYF.

The CDR3 nucleotides are TGTGCCAGCAGACAGGGATCGTATCAGCCCCAGCATTTT. Its protein product is CASRQGSYQPQHF. The chain combines TRBV2 with TRBJ1-5, with a possible D match to TRBD1 (6 bases). The CDR3 contains 13 residues. Germline values: CDR1 SNHLY, CDR2 FYNNEI. V dropped 6 bases and J dropped 5 bases, with 11 bases sitting between them.

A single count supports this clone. CDR3 in amino acids: CASSSSGQTYEQYF. CDR3 DNA sequence: TGTGCCAGCAGCTCGTCGGGACAGACCTACGAGCAGTACTTC. The chain couples TRBV7-9 to TRBJ2-7; 7 positions match TRBD1. Per the germline V gene, CDR1 is SEHNR and CDR2 is FQNEAQ (reference sequence). The CDR3 runs to 14 residues. J gave up 2 bases and V 4 bases, and 5 bases lay outside the gene matches.

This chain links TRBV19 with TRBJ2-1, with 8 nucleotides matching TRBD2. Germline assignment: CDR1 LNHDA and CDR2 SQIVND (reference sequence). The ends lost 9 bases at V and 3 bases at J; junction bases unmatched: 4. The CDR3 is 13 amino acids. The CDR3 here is CASRGGNYNEQFF. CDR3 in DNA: TGTGCCAGCCGGGGGGGCAACTACAATGAGCAGTTCTTC.

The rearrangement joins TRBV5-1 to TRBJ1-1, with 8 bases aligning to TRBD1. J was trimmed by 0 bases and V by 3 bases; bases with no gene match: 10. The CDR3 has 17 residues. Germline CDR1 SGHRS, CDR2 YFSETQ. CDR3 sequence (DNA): TGCGCCAGCAGCTCCAAGACAGGGGCCTCCATGAACACTGAAGCTTTCTTT. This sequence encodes CASSSKTGASMNTEAFF.

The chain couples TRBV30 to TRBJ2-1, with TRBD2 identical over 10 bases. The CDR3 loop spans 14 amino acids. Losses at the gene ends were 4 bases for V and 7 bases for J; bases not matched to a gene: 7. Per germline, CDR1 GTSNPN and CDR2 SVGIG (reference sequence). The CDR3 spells CAWNPGLAINEQFF. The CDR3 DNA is TGTGCCTGGAACCCGGGACTAGCGATAAATGAGCAGTTCTTC.

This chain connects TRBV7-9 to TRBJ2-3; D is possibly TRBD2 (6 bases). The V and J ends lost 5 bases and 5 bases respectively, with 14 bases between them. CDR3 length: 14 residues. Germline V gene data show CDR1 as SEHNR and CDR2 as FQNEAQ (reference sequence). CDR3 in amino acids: CASSHGTSGDTQYF. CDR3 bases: TGTGCCAGCAGCCATGGGACTTCTGGAGATACGCAGTATTTT.

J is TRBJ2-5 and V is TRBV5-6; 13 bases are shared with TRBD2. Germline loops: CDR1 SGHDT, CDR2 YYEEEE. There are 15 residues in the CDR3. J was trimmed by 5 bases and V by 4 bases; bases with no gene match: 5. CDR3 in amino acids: CASSQGLAGQETQYF. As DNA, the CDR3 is TGTGCCAGCAGCCAGGGACTAGCGGGACAGGAGACCCAGTACTTC.

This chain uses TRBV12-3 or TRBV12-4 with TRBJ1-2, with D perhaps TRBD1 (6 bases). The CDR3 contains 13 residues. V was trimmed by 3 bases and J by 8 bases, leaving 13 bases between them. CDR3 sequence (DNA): TGTGCCAGCAGTTTCGGGGGGGCCCGGGGCTACACCTTC. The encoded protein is CASSFGGARGYTF.